This TCR beta chain was observed in a study of cytotoxic CD8 clonotypes in ibrutinib-treated CLL. Study as a whole: Patient counts were some 11 relapsed/refractory, roughly 15 treatment-naive and around 17 IGHV unmutated. Complete response was seen in 2 patients and partial in approximately 24; around twelve progressed and roughly 15 stayed remitted after a median roughly 65 months.

This CDR3 comprises 10 residues. CDR1 and CDR2 (germline): SQVTM, ANQGSEA. The ends were cut back, 6 bases at V and 11 bases at J, with 13 bases in the middle. This clone was observed a handful of times. TCRdb keeps only in-frame clones here, not all; method: immunoSEQ multiplex PCR. The sample records about 30,000 clones, 62% being singletons. This TCR derives from a human donor with chronic lymphocytic leukemia. V and J are TRBV29-1 and TRBJ1-1; D is unresolved. The source material was PBMCs, sampled before ibrutinib treatment. CDR3 sequence (DNA): TGCAGCGTCGCCGCAGTACGCGCTTTCTTT. It yields the protein CSVAAVRAFF.